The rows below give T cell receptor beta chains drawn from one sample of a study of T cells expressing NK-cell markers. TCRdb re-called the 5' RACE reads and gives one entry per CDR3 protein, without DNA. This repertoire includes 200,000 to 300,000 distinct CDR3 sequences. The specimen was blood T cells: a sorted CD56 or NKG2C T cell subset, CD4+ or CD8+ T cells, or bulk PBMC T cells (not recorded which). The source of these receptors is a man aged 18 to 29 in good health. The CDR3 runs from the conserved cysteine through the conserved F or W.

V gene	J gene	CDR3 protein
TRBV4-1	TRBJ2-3	CASSPQGLGDTQYF
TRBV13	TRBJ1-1	CASSFLQGGTEAFF
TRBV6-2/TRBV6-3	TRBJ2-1	CASSYPGDDGRASNEQFF
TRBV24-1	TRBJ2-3	CATSDSDRDTQYF
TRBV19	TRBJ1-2	CASSITRRQPNYGYTF
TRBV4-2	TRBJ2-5	CASSQEPTGLAGQETQYF
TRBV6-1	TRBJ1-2	CASSGLDVHYGYTF
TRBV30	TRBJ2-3	CALLRVAGGPTDTQYF
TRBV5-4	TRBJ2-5	CASSSLLEETQYF
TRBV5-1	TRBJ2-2	CASSLADGTGELFF
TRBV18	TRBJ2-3	CASSPSGRDTQYF
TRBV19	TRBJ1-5	CASSINRGGQPQHF
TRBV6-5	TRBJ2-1	CASSYGLAGVGYNEQFF
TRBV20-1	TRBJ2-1	CSVSLWGNEQFF
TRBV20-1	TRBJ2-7	CSAARTAEQYF
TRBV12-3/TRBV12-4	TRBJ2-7	CASGFSYEQYF
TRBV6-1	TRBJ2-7	CASTPREGVYEQYF
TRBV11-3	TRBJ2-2	CASSLRLAGSTGELFF
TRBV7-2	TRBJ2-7	CASSLGRGISYEQYF
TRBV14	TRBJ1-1	CASSLASGAKIPNTEAFF
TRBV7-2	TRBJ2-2	CASSYRTSNVGELFF
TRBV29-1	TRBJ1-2	CSVGDRRDGGYTF
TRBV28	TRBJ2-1	CASSLSHSGISVNEHFF
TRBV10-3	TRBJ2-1	CATTSRYNEQFF
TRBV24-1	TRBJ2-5	CATQGNQETQYF
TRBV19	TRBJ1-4	CATQVSSGEKLFF
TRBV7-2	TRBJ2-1	CASRSGTVGNEQFF
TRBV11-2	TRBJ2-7	CASSSLAGSTYEQYF
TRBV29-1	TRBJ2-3	CSVDQRLTDTQYF
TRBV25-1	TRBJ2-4	CASSESDRKNIQYF
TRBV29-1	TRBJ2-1	CSSLRASGNNEQFF
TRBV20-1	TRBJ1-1	CSARVSTGMNTEAFF
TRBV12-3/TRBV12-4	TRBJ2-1	CASFSGFNSYNEQFF
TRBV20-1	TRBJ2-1	CSVSGQKAHNEQFF
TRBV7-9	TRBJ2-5	CASSFWTSGRATATQYF
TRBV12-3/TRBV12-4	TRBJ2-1	CASSRPRVAGLNEQFF
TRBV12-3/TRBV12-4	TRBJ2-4	CASSSGTRRYF
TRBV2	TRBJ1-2	CASRSSYGYTF
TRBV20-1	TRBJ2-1	CSAPKTRGSEQFF
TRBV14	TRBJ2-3	CASSQVRDTQYF
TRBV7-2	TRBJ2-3	CASSPKGVTNTDTQYF
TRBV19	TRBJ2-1	CASSIGDRGLSYNEQFF
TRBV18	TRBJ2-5	CASSLLRNGRETQYF
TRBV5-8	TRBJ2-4	CASSLWGAKNIQYF
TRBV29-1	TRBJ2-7	CSVRSALDPTYEQYF
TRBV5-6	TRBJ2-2	CASSDEPGELFF
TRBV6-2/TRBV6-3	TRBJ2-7	CASRADSHYEQYF
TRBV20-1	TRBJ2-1	CSARAISPWVAGTRDEQFF
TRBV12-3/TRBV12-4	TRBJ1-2	CASSLGGGGYTF
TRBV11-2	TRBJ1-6	CASSLAPTTRGAPLHF
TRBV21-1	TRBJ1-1	CASSKAPETPDNTEAFF
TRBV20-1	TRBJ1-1	CSASFLSLGVEAFF
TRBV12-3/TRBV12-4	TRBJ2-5	CASSLPEFDRQETQYF
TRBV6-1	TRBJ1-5	CASSEGDRGIYQPQHF
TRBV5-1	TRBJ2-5	CASSSTGTQEETQYF
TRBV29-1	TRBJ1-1	CSVAGQANTEAFF
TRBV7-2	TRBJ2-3	CASSLVGGASTDTQYF